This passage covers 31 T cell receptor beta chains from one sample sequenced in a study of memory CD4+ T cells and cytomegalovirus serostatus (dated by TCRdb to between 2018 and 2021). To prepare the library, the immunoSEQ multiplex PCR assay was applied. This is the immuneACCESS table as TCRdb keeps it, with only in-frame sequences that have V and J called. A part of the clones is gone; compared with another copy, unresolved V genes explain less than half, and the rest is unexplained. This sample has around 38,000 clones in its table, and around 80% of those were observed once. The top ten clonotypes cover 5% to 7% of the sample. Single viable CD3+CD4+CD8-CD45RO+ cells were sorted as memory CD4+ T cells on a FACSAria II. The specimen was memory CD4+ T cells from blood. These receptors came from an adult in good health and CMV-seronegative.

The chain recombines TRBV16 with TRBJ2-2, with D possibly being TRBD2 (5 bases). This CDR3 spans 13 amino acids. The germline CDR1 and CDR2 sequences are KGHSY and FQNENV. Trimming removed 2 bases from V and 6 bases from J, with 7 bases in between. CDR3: CASSQGLAGELFF. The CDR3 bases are TGTGCCAGCAGCCAAGGACTGGCCGGGGAGCTGTTTTTT.

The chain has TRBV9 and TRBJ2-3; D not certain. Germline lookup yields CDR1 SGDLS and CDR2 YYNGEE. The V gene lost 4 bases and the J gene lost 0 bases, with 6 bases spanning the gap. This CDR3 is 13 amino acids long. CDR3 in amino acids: CASSTSSTDTQYF. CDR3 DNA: TGTGCCAGCAGCACCTCTAGCACAGATACGCAGTATTTT.

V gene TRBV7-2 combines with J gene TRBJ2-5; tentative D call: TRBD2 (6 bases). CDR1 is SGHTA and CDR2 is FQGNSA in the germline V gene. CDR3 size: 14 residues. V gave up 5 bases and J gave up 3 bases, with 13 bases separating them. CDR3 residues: CASSGRLGEETQYF. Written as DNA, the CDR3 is TGTGCCAGCAGCGGCCGACTAGGCGAAGAGACCCAGTACTTC.

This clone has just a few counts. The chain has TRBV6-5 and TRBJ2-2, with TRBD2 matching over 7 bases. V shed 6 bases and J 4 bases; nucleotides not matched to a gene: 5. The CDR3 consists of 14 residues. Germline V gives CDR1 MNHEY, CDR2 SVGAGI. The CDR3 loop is CASRTGGRTGELFF. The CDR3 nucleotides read TGTGCCAGCAGGACGGGGGGACGCACCGGGGAGCTGTTTTTT.

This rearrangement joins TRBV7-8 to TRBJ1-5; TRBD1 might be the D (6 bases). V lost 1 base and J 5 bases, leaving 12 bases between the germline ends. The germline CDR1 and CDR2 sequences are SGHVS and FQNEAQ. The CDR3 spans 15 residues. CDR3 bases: TGTGCCAGCAGCTTAGAGGCCAGGGGACATCAGCCCCAGCATTTT. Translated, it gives CASSLEARGHQPQHF.

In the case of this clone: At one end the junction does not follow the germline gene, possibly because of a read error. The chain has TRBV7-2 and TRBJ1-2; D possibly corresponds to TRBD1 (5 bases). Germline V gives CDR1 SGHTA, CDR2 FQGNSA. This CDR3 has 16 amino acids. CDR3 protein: CASSLALPGTGYGYTF. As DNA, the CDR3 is TGTGCCAGCAGTTTAGCCCTTCCCGGGACTGGGTATGGCTACACCTTC.

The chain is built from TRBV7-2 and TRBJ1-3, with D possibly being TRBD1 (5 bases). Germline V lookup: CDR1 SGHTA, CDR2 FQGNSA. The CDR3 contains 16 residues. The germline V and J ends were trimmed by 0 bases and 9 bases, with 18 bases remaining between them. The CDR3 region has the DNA TGTGCCAGCAGCTTAGCGCTGACCAGCTCTGGGGGCACCATATATTTT. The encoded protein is CASSLALTSSGGTIYF. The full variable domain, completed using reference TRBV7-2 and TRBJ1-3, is GAGVSQSPSNKVTEKGKDVELRCDPISGHTALYWYRQSLGQGLEFLIYFQGNSAPDKSGLPSDRFSAERTGGSVSTLTIQRTQQEDSAVYLCASSLALTSSGGTIYFGEGSWLTVV.

CDR3 DNA sequence: TGTGCCAGTAGTAAGTCTAGAGTTGTCACAGATACGCAGTATTTT. Translating gives CASSKSRVVTDTQYF. V is TRBV19 and J is TRBJ2-3; D gene ambiguous. CDR3 length: 15 residues. Germline CDR1 LNHDA, CDR2 SQIVND (reference sequence). Trimming pared 4 bases from V and 2 bases from J, leaving 13 bases between.

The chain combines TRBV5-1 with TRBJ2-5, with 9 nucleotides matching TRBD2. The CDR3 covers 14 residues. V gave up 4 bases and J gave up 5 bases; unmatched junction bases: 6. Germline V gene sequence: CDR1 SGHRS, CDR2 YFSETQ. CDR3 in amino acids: CASSGGRAEETQYF. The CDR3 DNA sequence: TGCGCCAGCAGCGGCGGGAGGGCCGAGGAGACCCAGTACTTC.

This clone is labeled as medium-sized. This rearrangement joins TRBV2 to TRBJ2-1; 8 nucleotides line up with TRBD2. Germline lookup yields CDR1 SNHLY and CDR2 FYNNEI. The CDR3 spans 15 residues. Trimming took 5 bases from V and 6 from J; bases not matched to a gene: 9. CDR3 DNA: TGTGCCAGCAGTTGGACTAGCATTCCCCCCAATGAGCAGTTCTTC. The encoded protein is CASSWTSIPPNEQFF.

The chain's CDR3 is CASRLGQLPSYEQYF. DNA for the CDR3: TGTGCCAGCAGACTCGGACAGCTGCCTTCCTACGAGCAGTACTTC. V gene TRBV28 combines with J gene TRBJ2-7; D is possibly TRBD1 (6 bases). The ends were cut back, 6 bases at V and 1 base at J, with 16 bases in the middle. Looked up from germline, CDR1 is MDHEN and CDR2 is SYDVKM. The CDR3 spans 15 residues.

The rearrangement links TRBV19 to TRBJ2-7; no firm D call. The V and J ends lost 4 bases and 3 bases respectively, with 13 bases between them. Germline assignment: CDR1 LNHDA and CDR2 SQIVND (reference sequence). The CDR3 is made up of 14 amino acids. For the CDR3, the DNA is TGTGCCAGTAGTAAAAGGAACTTGGTCTACGAGCAGTACTTC. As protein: CASSKRNLVYEQYF.

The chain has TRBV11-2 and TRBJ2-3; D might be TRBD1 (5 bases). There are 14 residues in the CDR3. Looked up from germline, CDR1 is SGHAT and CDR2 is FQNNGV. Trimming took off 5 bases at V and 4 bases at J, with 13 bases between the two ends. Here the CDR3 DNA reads TGTGCCAGCAGCCGCCAGGGTTTGGCAGATACGCAGTATTTT. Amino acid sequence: CASSRQGLADTQYF.

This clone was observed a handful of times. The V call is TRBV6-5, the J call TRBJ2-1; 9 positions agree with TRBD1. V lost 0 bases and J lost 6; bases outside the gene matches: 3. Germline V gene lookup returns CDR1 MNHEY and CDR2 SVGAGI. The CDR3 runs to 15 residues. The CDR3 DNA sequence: TGTGCCAGCAGTTACTCCCGGACAGGGGTCAATGAGCAGTTCTTC. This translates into CASSYSRTGVNEQFF.

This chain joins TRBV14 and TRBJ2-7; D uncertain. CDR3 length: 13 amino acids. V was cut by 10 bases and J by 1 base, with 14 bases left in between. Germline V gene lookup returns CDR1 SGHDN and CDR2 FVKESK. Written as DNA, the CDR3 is TGTGCCACTATTATAGGGCCGTCCTACGAGCAGTACTTC. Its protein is CATIIGPSYEQYF.

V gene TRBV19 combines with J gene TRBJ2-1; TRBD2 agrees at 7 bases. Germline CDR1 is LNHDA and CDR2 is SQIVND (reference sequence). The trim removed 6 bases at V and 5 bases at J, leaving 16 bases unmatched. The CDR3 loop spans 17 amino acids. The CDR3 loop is CASRKAGIQNINNEQFF. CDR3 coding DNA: TGTGCCAGTAGAAAAGCGGGGATACAGAACATTAACAATGAGCAGTTCTTC. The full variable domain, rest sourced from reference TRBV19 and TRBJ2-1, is DGGITQSPKYLFRKEGQNVTLSCEQNLNHDAMYWYRQDPGQGLRLIYYSQIVNDFQKGDIAEGYSVSREKKESFPLTVTSAQKNPTAFYLCASRKAGIQNINNEQFFGPGTRLTVL.

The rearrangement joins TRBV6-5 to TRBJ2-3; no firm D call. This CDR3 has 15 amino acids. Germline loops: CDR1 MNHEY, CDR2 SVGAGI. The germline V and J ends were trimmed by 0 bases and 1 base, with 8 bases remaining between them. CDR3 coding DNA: TGTGCCAGCAGTTACTCGCGTGGGCGCACAGATACGCAGTATTTT. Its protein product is CASSYSRGRTDTQYF.

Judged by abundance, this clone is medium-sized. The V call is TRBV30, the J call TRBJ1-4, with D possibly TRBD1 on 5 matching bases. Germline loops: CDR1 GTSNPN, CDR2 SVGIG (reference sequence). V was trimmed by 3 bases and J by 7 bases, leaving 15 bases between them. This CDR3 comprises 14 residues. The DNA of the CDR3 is TGTGCCTGGAGATCGAGGAGGAGGGGTGAAAAACTGTTTTTT. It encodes CAWRSRRRGEKLFF. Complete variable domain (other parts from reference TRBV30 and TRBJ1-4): SQTIHQWPATLVQPVGSPLSLECTVEGTSNPNLYWYRQAAGRGLQLLFYSVGIGQISSEVPQNLSASRPQDRQFILSSKKLLLSDSGFYLCAWRSRRRGEKLFFGSGTQLSVL.

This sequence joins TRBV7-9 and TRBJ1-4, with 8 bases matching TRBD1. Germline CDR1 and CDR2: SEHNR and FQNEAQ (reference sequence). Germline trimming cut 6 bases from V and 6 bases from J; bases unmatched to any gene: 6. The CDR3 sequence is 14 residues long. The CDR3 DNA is TGTGCCAGCAGACAAGACAGGGGAGATGAAAAACTGTTTTTT. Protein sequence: CASRQDRGDEKLFF.

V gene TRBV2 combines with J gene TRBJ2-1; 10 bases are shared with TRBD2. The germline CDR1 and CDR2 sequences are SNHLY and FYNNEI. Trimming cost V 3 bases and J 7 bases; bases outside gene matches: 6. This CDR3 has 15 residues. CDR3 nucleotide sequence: TGTGCCAGCAGTGATCGGCTAGCGGGGGCTAATGAGCAGTTCTTC. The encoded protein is CASSDRLAGANEQFF.

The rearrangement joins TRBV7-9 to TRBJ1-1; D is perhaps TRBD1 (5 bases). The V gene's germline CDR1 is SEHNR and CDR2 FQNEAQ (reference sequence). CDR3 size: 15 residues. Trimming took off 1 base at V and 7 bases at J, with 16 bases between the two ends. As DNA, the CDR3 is TGTGCCAGCAGCTTAGATGGGGGGTCGAAGGATGAAGCTTTCTTT. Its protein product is CASSLDGGSKDEAFF.

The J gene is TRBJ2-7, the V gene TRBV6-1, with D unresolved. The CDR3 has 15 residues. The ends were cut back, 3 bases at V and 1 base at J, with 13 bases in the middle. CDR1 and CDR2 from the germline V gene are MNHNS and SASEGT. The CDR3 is CASSEFEGRSYEQYF. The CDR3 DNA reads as TGTGCCAGCAGTGAGTTTGAAGGCAGATCCTACGAGCAGTACTTC.

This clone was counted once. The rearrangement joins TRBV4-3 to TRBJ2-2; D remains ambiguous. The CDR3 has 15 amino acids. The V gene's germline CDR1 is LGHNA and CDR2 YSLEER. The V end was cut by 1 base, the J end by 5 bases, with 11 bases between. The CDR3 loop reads CASSQASRSTGELFF. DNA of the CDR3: TGCGCCAGCAGCCAAGCCTCCAGGTCTACCGGGGAGCTGTTTTTT.

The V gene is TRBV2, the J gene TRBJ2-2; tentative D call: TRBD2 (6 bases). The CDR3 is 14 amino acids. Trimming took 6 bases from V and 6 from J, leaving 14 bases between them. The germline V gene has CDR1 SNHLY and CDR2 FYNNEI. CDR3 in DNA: TGTGCCAGCAGAACGGGACTCCCCGCCGGGGAGCTGTTTTTT. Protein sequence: CASRTGLPAGELFF.

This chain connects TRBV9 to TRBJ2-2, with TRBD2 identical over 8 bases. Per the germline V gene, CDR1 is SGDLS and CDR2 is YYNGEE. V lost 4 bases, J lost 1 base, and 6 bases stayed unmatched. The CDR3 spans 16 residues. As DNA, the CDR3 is TGTGCCAGCAGCTTTCAAACTAGCGGGAACACCGGGGAGCTGTTTTTT. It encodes CASSFQTSGNTGELFF.

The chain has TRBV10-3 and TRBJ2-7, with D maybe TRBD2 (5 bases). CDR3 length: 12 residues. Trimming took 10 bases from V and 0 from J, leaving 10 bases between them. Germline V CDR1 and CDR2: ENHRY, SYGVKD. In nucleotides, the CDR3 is TGTGCCACCGGAGGAGGCTCCTACGAGCAGTACTTC. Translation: CATGGGSYEQYF.

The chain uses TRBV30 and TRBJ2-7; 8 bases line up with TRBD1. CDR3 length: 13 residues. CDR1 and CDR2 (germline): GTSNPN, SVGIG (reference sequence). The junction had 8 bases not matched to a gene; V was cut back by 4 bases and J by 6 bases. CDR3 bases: TGTGCCTGGATTGCTAAACAGGGGGGCGAGCAGTACTTC. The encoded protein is CAWIAKQGGEQYF. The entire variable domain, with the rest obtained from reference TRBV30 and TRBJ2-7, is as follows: SQTIHQWPATLVQPVGSPLSLECTVEGTSNPNLYWYRQAAGRGLQLLFYSVGIGQISSEVPQNLSASRPQDRQFILSSKKLLLSDSGFYLCAWIAKQGGEQYFGPGTRLTVT.

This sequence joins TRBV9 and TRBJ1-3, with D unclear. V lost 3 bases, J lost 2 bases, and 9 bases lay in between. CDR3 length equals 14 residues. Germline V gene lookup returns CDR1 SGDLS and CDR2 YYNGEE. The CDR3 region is CASSAGDPGNTIYF. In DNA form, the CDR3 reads TGTGCCAGCAGCGCCGGAGACCCTGGAAACACCATATATTTT.

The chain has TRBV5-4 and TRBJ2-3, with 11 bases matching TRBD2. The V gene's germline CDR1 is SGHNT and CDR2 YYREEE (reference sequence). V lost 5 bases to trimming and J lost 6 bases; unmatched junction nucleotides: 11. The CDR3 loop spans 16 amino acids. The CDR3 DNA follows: TGTGCCAGCAGACGACTTCTAGCGGGAGGTCTGGATACGCAGTATTTT. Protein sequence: CASRRLLAGGLDTQYF.

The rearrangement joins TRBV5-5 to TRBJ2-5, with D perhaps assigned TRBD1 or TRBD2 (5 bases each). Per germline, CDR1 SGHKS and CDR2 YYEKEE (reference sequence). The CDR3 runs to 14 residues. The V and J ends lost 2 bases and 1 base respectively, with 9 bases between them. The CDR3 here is CASSFEGTQETQYF. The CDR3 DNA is TGTGCCAGCAGCTTCGAAGGGACCCAAGAGACCCAGTACTTC.

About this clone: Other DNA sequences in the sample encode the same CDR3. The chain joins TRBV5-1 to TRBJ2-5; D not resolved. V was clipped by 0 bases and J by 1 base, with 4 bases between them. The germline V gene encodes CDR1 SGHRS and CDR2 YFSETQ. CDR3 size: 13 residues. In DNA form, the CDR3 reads TGCGCCAGCAGCTTGGGGGTCCAAGAGACCCAGTACTTC. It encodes CASSLGVQETQYF. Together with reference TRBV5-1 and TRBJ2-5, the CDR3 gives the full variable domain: KAGVTQTPRYLIKTRGQQVTLSCSPISGHRSVSWYQQTPGQGLQFLFEYFSETQRNKGNFPGRFSGRQFSNSRSEMNVSTLELGDSALYLCASSLGVQETQYFGPGTRLLVL.